This is a list of T cell receptor beta chains from one sample in a study of naive and memory T cell subsets. TCRdb re-analysed the UMI-ligation and nested PCR reads in MiXCR, keeping a single row per CDR3 protein. Of about 18,000 distinct CDR3 sequences listed, roughly 9.8% are singletons. The sample in question was skin, obtained from a tuberculin skin test site. These receptors all come from an adult in good health. CDR3s include the opening cysteine and the closing phenylalanine or tryptophan. Fields, in order: CDR3 protein, J gene, V gene.

CDR3 protein: CASSLGDRNSPLHF
J gene: TRBJ1-6
V gene: TRBV5-1

CDR3 protein: CSASTAFGNTEAFF
J gene: TRBJ1-1
V gene: TRBV20-1

CDR3 protein: CSARWDRGKGEQFF
J gene: TRBJ2-1
V gene: TRBV20-1

CDR3 protein: CASSLGAGGSASSGANVLTF
J gene: TRBJ2-6
V gene: TRBV7-8

CDR3 protein: CASSETGTVYEQYF
J gene: TRBJ2-7
V gene: TRBV5-1

CDR3 protein: CASSDYSLGDNEQFF
J gene: TRBJ2-1
V gene: TRBV10-1

CDR3 protein: CSVVRHFQETQYF
J gene: TRBJ2-5
V gene: TRBV29-1

CDR3 protein: CSAPQGEFAEQYF
J gene: TRBJ2-7
V gene: TRBV20-1

CDR3 protein: CASSQEFSNQPQHF
J gene: TRBJ1-5
V gene: TRBV3-1

CDR3 protein: CASSQDRLAVYEQYF
J gene: TRBJ2-7
V gene: TRBV4-1

CDR3 protein: CASIRFGTGMSNEQFF
J gene: TRBJ2-1
V gene: TRBV28

CDR3 protein: CASSLGLAGDQFF
J gene: TRBJ2-1
V gene: TRBV5-6

CDR3 protein: CASSLRLVGGVGDETQYF
J gene: TRBJ2-5
V gene: TRBV28

CDR3 protein: CASSLVTSPAKNIQYF
J gene: TRBJ2-4
V gene: TRBV7-9

CDR3 protein: CSARDIPALSSYNEQFF
J gene: TRBJ2-1
V gene: TRBV20-1

CDR3 protein: CASSYERTDTQYF
J gene: TRBJ2-3
V gene: TRBV7-8

CDR3 protein: CASSQDSGSNTGELFF
J gene: TRBJ2-2
V gene: TRBV4-1

CDR3 protein: CASSEFKESTDTQYF
J gene: TRBJ2-3
V gene: TRBV2

CDR3 protein: CASSSHSGSSGANVLTF
J gene: TRBJ2-6
V gene: TRBV27

CDR3 protein: CATSAPSGGSYNEQFF
J gene: TRBJ2-1
V gene: TRBV24-1

CDR3 protein: CSVNQGAVGNEQFF
J gene: TRBJ2-1
V gene: TRBV29-1

CDR3 protein: CASSPQRETYEQYF
J gene: TRBJ2-7
V gene: TRBV18

CDR3 protein: CASSQDGSNQPQHF
J gene: TRBJ1-5
V gene: TRBV6-5

CDR3 protein: CSALGGHPPGQPQHF
J gene: TRBJ1-5
V gene: TRBV29-1

CDR3 protein: CASGVRGANVLTF
J gene: TRBJ2-6
V gene: TRBV12-3/TRBV12-4

CDR3 protein: CSAPILAGGTYEQYF
J gene: TRBJ2-7
V gene: TRBV20-1

CDR3 protein: CASSQVLSLSPGQPQHF
J gene: TRBJ1-5
V gene: TRBV4-1

CDR3 protein: CASSQEMGEYEQYF
J gene: TRBJ2-7
V gene: TRBV4-3

CDR3 protein: CASSTLDPAYEQFF
J gene: TRBJ2-1
V gene: TRBV5-1

CDR3 protein: CASSHLAGGTSYEQYF
J gene: TRBJ2-7
V gene: TRBV3-1

CDR3 protein: CASSQGRDTTYEQYF
J gene: TRBJ2-7
V gene: TRBV4-1

CDR3 protein: CATSDAGLAGGSYNEQFF
J gene: TRBJ2-1
V gene: TRBV24-1

CDR3 protein: CASSSGGSFDEQFF
J gene: TRBJ2-1
V gene: TRBV9

CDR3 protein: CSAATGYIAGYTF
J gene: TRBJ1-2
V gene: TRBV20-1

CDR3 protein: CASSLASSNQPQHF
J gene: TRBJ1-5
V gene: TRBV12-3/TRBV12-4

CDR3 protein: CASGLEPRGAHIQYF
J gene: TRBJ2-4
V gene: TRBV12-5

CDR3 protein: CASSSGAGELFF
J gene: TRBJ2-2
V gene: TRBV5-5

CDR3 protein: CASSIEGQGAGEAFF
J gene: TRBJ1-1
V gene: TRBV7-8

CDR3 protein: CASSSTGDTYGYTF
J gene: TRBJ1-2
V gene: TRBV7-2

CDR3 protein: CASSPIQRQLATVSNEQFF
J gene: TRBJ2-1
V gene: TRBV6-5

CDR3 protein: CASSPPSGRSSDTQYF
J gene: TRBJ2-3
V gene: TRBV5-4

CDR3 protein: CASSFTGGYEQFF
J gene: TRBJ2-1
V gene: TRBV7-2

CDR3 protein: CASSYHGGGTTSYEQYF
J gene: TRBJ2-7
V gene: TRBV6-5

CDR3 protein: CSARDDGNVGYTF
J gene: TRBJ1-2
V gene: TRBV20-1

CDR3 protein: CASSQGLYEQYF
J gene: TRBJ2-7
V gene: TRBV4-2

CDR3 protein: CASTGTSAYEQYF
J gene: TRBJ2-7
V gene: TRBV12-3/TRBV12-4

CDR3 protein: CASSLGGRNEQFF
J gene: TRBJ2-1
V gene: TRBV28

CDR3 protein: CASSYNQTGELFF
J gene: TRBJ2-2
V gene: TRBV7-9

CDR3 protein: CASSEELAGGRRQYF
J gene: TRBJ2-3
V gene: TRBV6-1

CDR3 protein: CASSLTGGAGNQPQHF
J gene: TRBJ1-5
V gene: TRBV5-4

CDR3 protein: CSVDGAGGPYNEQFF
J gene: TRBJ2-1
V gene: TRBV29-1

CDR3 protein: CAIKENYGYTF
J gene: TRBJ1-2
V gene: TRBV28

CDR3 protein: CASSLLTGGSYEQYF
J gene: TRBJ2-7
V gene: TRBV5-1